This entry lists 6 T cell receptor beta chains sequenced from one sample in a study of cytomegalovirus exposure and HLA in healthy donors. PCR amplification relied on 60 Vbeta primers (plus 13 Jbeta primers). The method was immunoSEQ multiplex PCR; TCRdb's version includes in-frame clones alone and lacks a portion of them. The data hold 150,000 to 200,000 clones, with roughly 85% observed a single time. Sequencing was performed on PBMCs. The source is a woman under 30 in good health and CMV-seronegative.

J is TRBJ2-2 and V is TRBV9, with TRBD1 as a possible D gene (6 bases). CDR1 SGDLS and CDR2 YYNGEE come from the germline V gene. Trimming took off 3 bases at V and 5 bases at J, with 8 bases between the two ends. This CDR3 is built from 13 residues. The CDR3 loop is CASSEQGTGELFF. CDR3 DNA: TGTGCCAGCAGCGAACAGGGAACCGGGGAGCTGTTTTTT. The variable domain in full, with the rest retrieved from reference TRBV9 and TRBJ2-2, is DSGVTQTPKHLITATGQRVTLRCSPRSGDLSVYWYQQSLDQGLQFLIQYYNGEERAKGNILERFSAQQFPDLHSELNLSSLELGDSALYFCASSEQGTGELFFGEGSRLTVL.

This chain uses TRBV5-6 with TRBJ2-7; the D gene is possibly TRBD1 (6 bases). V lost 0 bases and J lost 0, with 7 bases in between. The germline CDR1 and CDR2 sequences are SGHDT and YYEEEE. This CDR3 is 14 amino acids long. The CDR3 sequence is CASSLADSSYEQYV. CDR3 DNA sequence: TGTGCCAGCAGCTTGGCGGACAGCTCCTACGAGCAGTACGTC.

This clone was seen once. The J gene is TRBJ2-5, the V gene TRBV5-4; tentatively, D is TRBD2 (5 bases). CDR3 length equals 14 residues. V lost 0 bases and J 5 bases, leaving 11 bases between the germline ends. Germline V gives CDR1 SGHNT, CDR2 YYREEE (reference sequence). The CDR3 reads CASSLAGSEETQYF. The DNA of the CDR3 is TGTGCCAGCAGCTTGGCAGGTAGCGAGGAGACCCAGTACTTC. The full variable domain, with the rest looked up from reference TRBV5-4 and TRBJ2-5, is ETGVTQSPTHLIKTRGQQVTLRCSSQSGHNTVSWYQQALGQGPQFIFQYYREEENGRGNFPPRFSGLQFPNYSSELNVNALELDDSALYLCASSLAGSEETQYFGPGTRLLVL.

This clone is a singleton in its sample. This chain connects TRBV13 to TRBJ2-3; 9 positions agree with TRBD2. The germline gives CDR1 PRHDT, CDR2 FYEKMQ (reference sequence). After removal of 4 bases from V and 2 bases from J, the junction contained 10 bases not matched to a gene. This CDR3 has 17 residues. In DNA form, the CDR3 reads TGTGCCAGCAGCTCCCACCAGACTAGCGGATACACAGATACGCAGTATTTT. It specifies CASSSHQTSGYTDTQYF.

The chain has TRBV28 and TRBJ2-7, with D maybe TRBD2 (5 bases). Germline CDR1 is MDHEN and CDR2 is SYDVKM. The CDR3 is made up of 16 amino acids. V gave up 0 bases and J gave up 2 bases, with 14 bases separating them. CDR3 in amino acids: CASSLWGETGAYEQYF. CDR3 DNA: TGTGCCAGCAGTTTATGGGGAGAGACTGGAGCCTACGAGCAGTACTTC.

V usage is TRBV27 and J usage is TRBJ2-1; TRBD2 aligns across 8 bases. V was clipped by 3 bases and J by 4 bases; unmatched bases: 11. Germline CDR1 MNHEY, CDR2 SMNVEV (reference sequence). There are 17 residues in the CDR3. The CDR3 nucleotides are TGTGCCAGCAGTTTGCCCCCCCTCGCGGGAGGTTACAATGAGCAGTTCTTC. It is translated as CASSLPPLAGGYNEQFF.